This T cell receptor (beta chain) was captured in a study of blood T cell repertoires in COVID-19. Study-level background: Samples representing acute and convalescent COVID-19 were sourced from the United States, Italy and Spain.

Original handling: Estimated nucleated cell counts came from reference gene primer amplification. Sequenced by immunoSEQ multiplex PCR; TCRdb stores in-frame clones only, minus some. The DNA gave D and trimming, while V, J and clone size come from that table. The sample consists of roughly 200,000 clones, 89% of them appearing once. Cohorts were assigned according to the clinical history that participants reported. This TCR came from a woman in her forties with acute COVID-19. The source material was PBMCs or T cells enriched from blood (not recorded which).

The CDR3 nucleotides are TGTGCCAGCAGCCGGACCGGGACTAGCGAGGAGCAGTACTTC. This translates into CASSRTGTSEEQYF. The J gene is TRBJ2-7, the V gene TRBV27; 10 bases align to TRBD2. Germline assignment: CDR1 MNHEY and CDR2 SMNVEV (reference sequence). The CDR3 runs 14 residues. V lost 6 bases to trimming and J lost 7 bases; unmatched junction nucleotides: 9.